What follows are 32 T cell receptor beta chains derived from one specimen sequenced in a study of blood T cell repertoires in COVID-19. Measured with immunoSEQ multiplex PCR; TCRdb has only the in-frame clones, and not every one. The repertoire holds more than 60,000 clones, with 88% as singletons. Sequenced input: peripheral blood. The receptors come from a woman aged 55-69 years with COVID-19, enrolled during active disease.

About this clone itself: Other DNA sequences within the sample encode an identical CDR3. The chain employs TRBV19 and TRBJ1-1; 9 bases align to TRBD1. The CDR3 runs 15 residues. The junction had 6 bases not matched to a gene; V was cut back by 3 bases and J by 4 bases. Germline V gives CDR1 LNHDA, CDR2 SQIVND (reference sequence). The CDR3 is CASSISGTGSTEAFF. CDR3 bases: TGTGCCAGTAGTATCTCCGGGACAGGGTCCACTGAAGCTTTCTTT. The complete variable domain, with remaining parts taken from reference TRBV19 and TRBJ1-1, reads DGGITQSPKYLFRKEGQNVTLSCEQNLNHDAMYWYRQDPGQGLRLIYYSQIVNDFQKGDIAEGYSVSREKKESFPLTVTSAQKNPTAFYLCASSISGTGSTEAFFGQGTRLTVV.

In this sample, this clone turned up a few times. J is TRBJ1-6 and V is TRBV9; a weak D match, TRBD1 (6 bases). The V gene lost 3 bases and the J gene lost 9 bases, with 16 bases spanning the gap. Germline V lookup: CDR1 SGDLS, CDR2 YYNGEE. This CDR3 region has 15 residues. CDR3 region: CASSARQAPGSPLHF. DNA for the CDR3: TGTGCCAGCAGCGCCAGACAGGCCCCCGGTTCACCCCTCCACTTT. The full variable domain, in which reference TRBV9 and TRBJ1-6 provide the parts outside the CDR3, is DSGVTQTPKHLITATGQRVTLRCSPRSGDLSVYWYQQSLDQGLQFLIQYYNGEERAKGNILERFSAQQFPDLHSELNLSSLELGDSALYFCASSARQAPGSPLHFGNGTRLTVT.

V gene TRBV2 combines with J gene TRBJ2-3; tentative D call: TRBD1 (6 bases). From germline, CDR1 is SNHLY and CDR2 FYNNEI. This CDR3 contains 14 residues. V lost 4 bases and J 1 base, leaving 9 bases between the germline ends. CDR3 region: CASSAGARTDTQYF. In DNA form, the CDR3 reads TGTGCCAGCAGTGCAGGGGCCCGCACAGATACGCAGTATTTT.

This chain connects TRBV4-1 to TRBJ1-1; perhaps TRBD1 as D (6 bases). The germline CDR1 and CDR2 sequences are MGHRA and YSYEKL. Trimming removed 3 bases at V and 1 base at J, with 15 bases between. The CDR3 contains 16 residues. The CDR3 sequence is CASSQTPGTTNTEAFF. CDR3 nucleotides: TGCGCCAGCAGCCAGACCCCCGGGACAACGAACACTGAAGCTTTCTTT.

This clone was seen only a few times. The J gene is TRBJ1-5, the V gene TRBV4-3; D not certain. This CDR3 region has 13 residues. Germline values: CDR1 LGHNA, CDR2 YSLEER. Trimming took 2 bases from V and 4 from J, leaving 6 bases between them. The CDR3 here is CASSQTGNQPQHF. The CDR3 bases are TGCGCCAGCAGCCAAACCGGGAATCAGCCCCAGCATTTT.

The rearrangement uses TRBV27 and TRBJ2-1, with 7 nucleotides matching TRBD1. Germline trimming cut 6 bases from V and 4 bases from J; bases unmatched to any gene: 9. Per the germline V gene, CDR1 is MNHEY and CDR2 is SMNVEV (reference sequence). The CDR3 has 15 amino acids. The CDR3 loop reads CASSLDRDFYNEQFF. The CDR3 DNA reads as TGTGCCAGCAGCCTCGACAGGGATTTTTACAATGAGCAGTTCTTC.

The chain carries TRBV5-1 and TRBJ2-2, with 15 bases aligning to TRBD2. V was pared by 4 bases and J by 4 bases, with 2 bases of the junction left unmatched. In germline, CDR1 is SGHRS, CDR2 YFSETQ. This CDR3 has 16 residues. The CDR3 is CASSRGLAGGTGELFF. CDR3 nucleotide sequence: TGCGCCAGCAGCAGGGGACTAGCGGGAGGCACCGGGGAGCTGTTTTTT.

The chain employs TRBV27 and TRBJ1-5; TRBD1 is a possible D gene (5 bases). This CDR3 is 16 amino acids long. Between the trimmed V and J ends, which lost 0 bases and 0 bases, there was a span of 9 bases. CDR1 and CDR2 (germline): MNHEY, SMNVEV (reference sequence). CDR3: CASSLSGAYSNQPQHF. In nucleotides, the CDR3 is TGTGCCAGCAGTTTATCAGGGGCTTATAGCAATCAGCCCCAGCATTTT.

This chain links TRBV6-5 with TRBJ2-7, with 9 bases matching TRBD1. The germline gives CDR1 MNHEY, CDR2 SVGAGI. J lost 6 bases, V lost 0 bases, and 3 bases had no gene match. This CDR3 region has 14 residues. The CDR3 DNA reads as TGTGCCAGCAGTTACTCGGGGACAGGGATCGAGCAGTACTTC. As protein: CASSYSGTGIEQYF.

This clone was picked up one time. The CDR3 protein is CAIRIGRGDSEAFF. For the CDR3, the DNA is TGTGCCATCAGGATTGGCAGGGGAGATTCTGAAGCTTTCTTT. The rearrangement uses TRBV10-3 and TRBJ1-1, with D possibly matching TRBD1 (6 bases). Looked up from germline, CDR1 is ENHRY and CDR2 is SYGVKD. V was shortened by 6 bases and J by 6 bases, with 17 bases between the two germline ends. There are 14 residues in the CDR3.

This chain connects TRBV10-3 to TRBJ2-1; 13 positions match TRBD2. Germline V CDR1 and CDR2: ENHRY, SYGVKD. The CDR3 is 15 amino acids. The trim removed 6 bases at V and 5 bases at J, leaving 4 bases unmatched. The chain's CDR3 is CAIRGLAGLNNEQFF. CDR3 bases: TGTGCCATCAGGGGACTAGCGGGACTGAACAATGAGCAGTTCTTC.

V usage is TRBV3-1 (or the pseudogene TRBV3-2) and J usage is TRBJ2-7; D gene unclear. The CDR3 sequence is 13 residues long. Germline lookup yields CDR1 LGHDT and CDR2 YNNKEL (reference sequence). The V end lost 1 base, the J end lost 2 bases, and 6 bases lay between the germline ends. The CDR3 DNA sequence: TGTGCCAGCAGCCAAGGGCAGACCTACGAGCAGTACTTC. This translates into CASSQGQTYEQYF.

The gene calls are TRBV7-2 and TRBJ2-7; possibly TRBD2 for D (5 bases). Germline-derived CDR1 and CDR2 are SGHTA and FQGNSA. The CDR3 has 13 amino acids. V lost 5 bases, J lost 4 bases, and 12 bases lay in between. The CDR3 sequence is CASSPGSGYEQYF. The CDR3 DNA sequence: TGTGCCAGCAGCCCGGGGTCTGGATACGAGCAGTACTTC.

V and J are TRBV18 and TRBJ2-5; 8 bases agree with TRBD2. V shed 3 bases, J shed 5 bases, and the junction held 2 bases outside the gene matches. CDR1 is KGHSH and CDR2 is LQKENI in the germline V gene. This CDR3 spans 13 amino acids. The CDR3: CASSPGRAETQYF. The CDR3 DNA reads as TGTGCCAGCTCACCCGGGAGGGCGGAGACCCAGTACTTC.

The chain recombines TRBV29-1 with TRBJ2-7; 8 nucleotides line up with TRBD2. With 5 bases clipped from V and 0 bases from J, the junction kept 15 bases outside the gene matches. Germline CDR1 is SQVTM and CDR2 is ANQGSEA. This CDR3 contains 17 residues. CDR3 loop: CSVIRRVLAGSSYEQYF. The CDR3 bases are TGCAGCGTTATTCGCAGGGTTTTAGCGGGGAGCTCCTACGAGCAGTACTTC.

V is TRBV28 and J is TRBJ1-3; D is unresolved. Germline V gene sequence: CDR1 MDHEN, CDR2 SYDVKM. The ends were cut back, 8 bases at V and 0 bases at J, with 8 bases in the middle. CDR3 length equals 13 residues. The CDR3 loop is CASGLSSGNTIYF. The CDR3 DNA reads TGTGCCAGCGGACTTAGCTCTGGAAACACCATATATTTT. The full variable domain, with the rest looked up from reference TRBV28 and TRBJ1-3, is DVKVTQSSRYLVKRTGEKVFLECVQDMDHENMFWYRQDPGLGLRLIYFSYDVKMKEKGDIPEGYSVSREKKERFSLILESASTNQTSMYLCASGLSSGNTIYFGEGSWLTVV.

The V gene is TRBV27, the J gene TRBJ1-1, with D uncertain. This CDR3 region has 15 residues. V was cut by 3 bases and J by 1 base, with 12 bases left in between. Germline CDR1 MNHEY, CDR2 SMNVEV (reference sequence). Written as DNA, the CDR3 is TGTGCCAGCAGTTTGATGGCGGCTTCGAACACTGAAGCTTTCTTT. The encoded protein is CASSLMAASNTEAFF.

The rearrangement joins TRBV28 to TRBJ2-1, with TRBD2 matching over 9 bases. This CDR3 has 14 amino acids. Per germline, CDR1 MDHEN and CDR2 SYDVKM. Trimming cost V 7 bases and J 5 bases; bases outside gene matches: 6. CDR3 DNA sequence: TGTGCCAGCAAAGGGACTAGCCACCACAATGAGCAGTTCTTC. Translating gives CASKGTSHHNEQFF.

This chain joins TRBV6-1 and TRBJ2-7; possibly TRBD2 for D (5 bases). V was trimmed by 2 bases and J by 3 bases, leaving 11 bases between them. Germline assignment: CDR1 MNHNS and CDR2 SASEGT. The CDR3 extends over 14 amino acids. The DNA for the CDR3 is TGTGCCAGCAGTGAACAGGACTCGAGCTACGAGCAGTACTTC. It is translated as CASSEQDSSYEQYF.

V and J are TRBV30 and TRBJ2-5; D might be TRBD1 (6 bases). V dropped 1 base and J dropped 5 bases, with 20 bases sitting between them. CDR1 is GTSNPN and CDR2 is SVGIG in the germline V gene (reference sequence). The CDR3 consists of 16 residues. CDR3 region: CAWSDLLARGGETQYF. The DNA of the CDR3 is TGTGCCTGGAGTGACCTCCTAGCCAGGGGCGGCGAGACCCAGTACTTC.

This chain links TRBV3-1 (or the pseudogene TRBV3-2) with TRBJ1-4; TRBD1 might be the D (5 bases). This CDR3 has 15 residues. V was cut by 4 bases and J by 7 bases, with 16 bases left in between. Germline V gene sequence: CDR1 LGHDT, CDR2 YNNKEL (reference sequence). CDR3 in amino acids: CASSPNRMRGEKLFF. In nucleotides, the CDR3 is TGTGCCAGCAGCCCCAACAGGATGAGAGGTGAAAAACTGTTTTTT.

The chain has TRBV18 and TRBJ2-2, with TRBD1 as a possible D gene (6 bases). The CDR3 consists of 16 residues. V lost 3 bases to trimming and J lost 3 bases, with 14 bases between them. Germline-derived CDR1 and CDR2 are KGHSH and LQKENI. The CDR3 region is CASSPNLDSHTGELFF. The CDR3 coding sequence is TGTGCCAGCTCACCTAATCTGGACAGCCACACCGGGGAGCTGTTTTTT.

The chain employs TRBV7-9 and TRBJ2-1, with 8 bases that match TRBD2. Germline lookup yields CDR1 SEHNR and CDR2 FQNEAQ (reference sequence). The CDR3 is 15 amino acids. With V trimmed by 2 bases and J by 7 bases, 7 bases remained unmatched. CDR3: CASSLSELAVNEQFF. The CDR3 region has the DNA TGTGCCAGCAGCTTAAGTGAACTAGCGGTAAATGAGCAGTTCTTC.

The rearrangement joins TRBV12-3 or TRBV12-4 to TRBJ1-1; no clear D. The CDR3 has 13 amino acids. The V end was cut by 1 base, the J end by 1 base, with 4 bases between. CDR3 amino acids: CASSLGPNTEAFF. For the CDR3, the DNA is TGTGCCAGCAGTTTAGGGCCGAACACTGAAGCTTTCTTT.

The chain recombines TRBV4-3 with TRBJ2-2; perhaps TRBD1 as D (6 bases). This CDR3 contains 18 residues. The V gene's germline CDR1 is LGHNA and CDR2 YSLEER. The ends were cut back, 1 base at V and 1 base at J, with 16 bases in the middle. The CDR3 bases are TGCGCCAGCAGCCAAGTGAGGGTCGGGACACTGAACACCGGGGAGCTGTTTTTT. It yields the protein CASSQVRVGTLNTGELFF.

The chain employs TRBV7-9 and TRBJ1-5; 9 positions agree with TRBD1. Germline CDR1 is SEHNR and CDR2 is FQNEAQ (reference sequence). The V segment lost 5 bases and the J segment 2 bases; nucleotides outside the gene matches: 4. The CDR3 consists of 15 residues. CDR3 nucleotide sequence: TGTGCCAGCAGCCCGACAGGGGGTGGCAATCAGCCCCAGCATTTT. It specifies CASSPTGGGNQPQHF.

This clone appeared a single time. The chain joins TRBV30 to TRBJ2-6, with D possibly being TRBD1 (5 bases). This CDR3 spans 14 amino acids. Trimming cost V 3 bases and J 2 bases, with 8 bases left between them. Germline-derived CDR1 and CDR2 are GTSNPN and SVGIG (reference sequence). This chain's CDR3 is CAWSQDTGANVLTF. CDR3 DNA: TGTGCCTGGAGCCAGGACACTGGGGCCAACGTCCTGACTTTC. The complete variable domain, with remaining parts taken from reference TRBV30 and TRBJ2-6, reads SQTIHQWPATLVQPVGSPLSLECTVEGTSNPNLYWYRQAAGRGLQLLFYSVGIGQISSEVPQNLSASRPQDRQFILSSKKLLLSDSGFYLCAWSQDTGANVLTFGAGSRLTVL.

The V call is TRBV7-2, the J call TRBJ1-4; no clear D gene. From germline, CDR1 is SGHTA and CDR2 FQGNSA. The CDR3 length is 14 residues. V was shortened by 5 bases and J by 8 bases, with 15 bases between the two germline ends. CDR3 sequence: CASSRGISGEKLFF. In DNA form, the CDR3 reads TGTGCCAGCAGCCGTGGCATTTCTGGCGAAAAACTGTTTTTT. Full variable domain (remainder filled in from reference TRBV7-2 and TRBJ1-4): GAGVSQSPSNKVTEKGKDVELRCDPISGHTALYWYRQSLGQGLEFLIYFQGNSAPDKSGLPSDRFSAERTGGSVSTLTIQRTQQEDSAVYLCASSRGISGEKLFFGSGTQLSVL.

This clone was seen just once. CDR3 loop: CASSYGRAENTIYF. Written as DNA, the CDR3 is TGTGCCAGCAGTTATGGCAGGGCTGAAAACACCATATATTTT. The chain couples TRBV6-5 to TRBJ1-3; possibly TRBD1 for D (5 bases). Looked up from germline, CDR1 is MNHEY and CDR2 is SVGAGI. Trimming removed 3 bases from V and 6 bases from J, with 12 bases in between. The CDR3 extends over 14 amino acids.

V and J are TRBV30 and TRBJ2-5; 10 bases are a match to TRBD2. The length of the CDR3 is 17 residues. Germline V gene data show CDR1 as GTSNPN and CDR2 as SVGIG (reference sequence). Trimming removed 2 bases from V and 5 bases from J; junction bases left unmatched: 14. In DNA form, the CDR3 reads TGTGCCTGGAGTCCCCTTAGCGGGGGGTTTTCTTGGGAGACCCAGTACTTC. It translates to CAWSPLSGGFSWETQYF.

The chain joins TRBV30 to TRBJ2-7, with 9 bases identical to TRBD1. The CDR3 is 12 amino acids. V trimming: 2 bases; J trimming: 7 bases; junction bases outside the gene matches: 3. Germline CDR1 and CDR2: GTSNPN and SVGIG (reference sequence). The DNA for the CDR3 is TGTGCCTGGAGTCCCGGGACAGGGGAGCAGTACTTC. Translating gives CAWSPGTGEQYF.

V usage is TRBV19 and J usage is TRBJ2-7; D might be TRBD2 (6 bases). The germline V gene has CDR1 LNHDA and CDR2 SQIVND (reference sequence). Trimming took 3 bases from V and 3 from J, leaving 15 bases between them. CDR3 length: 15 amino acids. The CDR3 region is CASSITGGYLYEQYF. CDR3 bases: TGTGCCAGTAGTATCACCGGGGGTTACCTCTACGAGCAGTACTTC.